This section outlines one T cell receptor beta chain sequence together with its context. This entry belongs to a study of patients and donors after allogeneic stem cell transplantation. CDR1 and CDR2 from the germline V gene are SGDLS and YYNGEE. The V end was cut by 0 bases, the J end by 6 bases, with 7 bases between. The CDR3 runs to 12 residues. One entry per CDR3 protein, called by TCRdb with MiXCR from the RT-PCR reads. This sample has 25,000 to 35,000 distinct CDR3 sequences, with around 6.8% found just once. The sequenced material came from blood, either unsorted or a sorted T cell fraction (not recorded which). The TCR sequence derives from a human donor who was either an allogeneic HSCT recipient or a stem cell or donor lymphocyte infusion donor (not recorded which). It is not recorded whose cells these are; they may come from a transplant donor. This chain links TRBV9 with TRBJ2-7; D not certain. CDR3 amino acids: CASSVGNSEQYF. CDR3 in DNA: TGTGCCAGCAGCGTAGGTAACTCCGAGCAGTACTTC.